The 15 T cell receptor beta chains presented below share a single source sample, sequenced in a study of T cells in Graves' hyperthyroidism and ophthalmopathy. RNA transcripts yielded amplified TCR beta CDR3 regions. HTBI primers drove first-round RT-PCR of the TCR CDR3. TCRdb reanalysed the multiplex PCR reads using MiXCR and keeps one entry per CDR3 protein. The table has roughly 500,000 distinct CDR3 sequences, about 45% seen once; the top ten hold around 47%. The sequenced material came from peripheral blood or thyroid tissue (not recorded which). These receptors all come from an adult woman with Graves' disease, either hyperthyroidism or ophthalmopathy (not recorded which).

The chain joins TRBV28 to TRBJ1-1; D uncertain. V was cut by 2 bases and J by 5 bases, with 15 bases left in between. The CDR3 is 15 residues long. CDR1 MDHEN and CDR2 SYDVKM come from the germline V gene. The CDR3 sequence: CASSLARGPGTEAFF. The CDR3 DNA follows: TGTGCCAGCAGTTTAGCCCGGGGTCCGGGGACTGAAGCTTTCTTT.

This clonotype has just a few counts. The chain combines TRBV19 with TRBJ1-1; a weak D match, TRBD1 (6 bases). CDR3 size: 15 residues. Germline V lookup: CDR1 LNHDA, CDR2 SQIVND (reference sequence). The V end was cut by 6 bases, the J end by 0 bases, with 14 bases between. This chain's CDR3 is CASRGTRGMNTEAFF. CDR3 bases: TGTGCCAGTAGGGGGACAAGGGGAATGAACACTGAAGCTTTCTTT. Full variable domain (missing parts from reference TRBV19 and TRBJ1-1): DGGITQSPKYLFRKEGQNVTLSCEQNLNHDAMYWYRQDPGQGLRLIYYSQIVNDFQKGDIAEGYSVSREKKESFPLTVTSAQKNPTAFYLCASRGTRGMNTEAFFGQGTRLTVV.

The CDR3 DNA sequence: TGTGCCAGCAGCCCCAGGACTAGCGGGAGGGCCTCCACCGGGGACACCATATATTTT. Its translation is CASSPRTSGRASTGDTIYF. This chain links TRBV11-2 with TRBJ1-3; D ambiguous. Germline V gene sequence: CDR1 SGHAT, CDR2 FQNNGV. Trimming took off 5 bases at V and 8 bases at J, with 31 bases between the two ends. The CDR3 consists of 19 residues. The full variable domain, rest sourced from reference TRBV11-2 and TRBJ1-3, is EAGVAQSPRYKIIEKRQSVAFWCNPISGHATLYWYQQILGQGPKLLIQFQNNGVVDDSQLPKDRFSAERLKGVDSTLKIQPAKLEDSAVYLCASSPRTSGRASTGDTIYFGEGSWLTVV.

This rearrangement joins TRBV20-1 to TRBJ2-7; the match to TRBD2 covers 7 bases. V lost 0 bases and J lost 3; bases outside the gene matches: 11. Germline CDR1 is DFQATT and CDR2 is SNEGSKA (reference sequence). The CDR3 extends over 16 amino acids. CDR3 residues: CSARDPLTSVIYEQYF. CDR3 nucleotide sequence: TGCAGTGCTAGAGATCCCTTAACTAGCGTAATCTACGAGCAGTACTTC.

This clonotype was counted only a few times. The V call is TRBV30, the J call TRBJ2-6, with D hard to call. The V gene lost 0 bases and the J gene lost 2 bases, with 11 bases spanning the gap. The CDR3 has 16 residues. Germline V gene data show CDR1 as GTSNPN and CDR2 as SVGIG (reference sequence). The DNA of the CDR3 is TGTGCCTGGAGTGTTTTTTGGGATCCTGGGGCCAACGTCCTGACTTTC. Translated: CAWSVFWDPGANVLTF. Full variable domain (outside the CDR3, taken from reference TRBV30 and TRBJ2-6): SQTIHQWPATLVQPVGSPLSLECTVEGTSNPNLYWYRQAAGRGLQLLFYSVGIGQISSEVPQNLSASRPQDRQFILSSKKLLLSDSGFYLCAWSVFWDPGANVLTFGAGSRLTVL.

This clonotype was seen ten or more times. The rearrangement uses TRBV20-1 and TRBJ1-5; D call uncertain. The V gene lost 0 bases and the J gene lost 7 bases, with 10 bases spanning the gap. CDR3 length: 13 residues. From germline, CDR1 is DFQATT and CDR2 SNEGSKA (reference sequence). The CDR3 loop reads CSAREEGGQPQHF. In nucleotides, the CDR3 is TGCAGTGCTAGAGAGGAGGGTGGACAGCCCCAGCATTTT.

The CDR3 region is CASSLEGLAEHRYQETQYF. In nucleotides, the CDR3 is TGTGCCAGCAGCTTGGAGGGACTAGCGGAACACCGGTACCAAGAGACCCAGTACTTC. V and J are TRBV5-4 and TRBJ2-5; 11 bases fit TRBD2. Germline-derived CDR1 and CDR2 are SGHNT and YYREEE (reference sequence). The V segment lost 0 bases and the J segment 0 bases; nucleotides outside the gene matches: 10. This CDR3 comprises 19 residues.

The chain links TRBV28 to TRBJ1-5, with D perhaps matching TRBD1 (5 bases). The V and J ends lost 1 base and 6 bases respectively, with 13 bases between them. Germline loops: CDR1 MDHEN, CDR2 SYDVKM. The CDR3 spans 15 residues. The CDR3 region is CASSLSLGGGQPQHF. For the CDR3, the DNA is TGTGCCAGCAGTTTATCCCTCGGGGGTGGTCAGCCCCAGCATTTT.

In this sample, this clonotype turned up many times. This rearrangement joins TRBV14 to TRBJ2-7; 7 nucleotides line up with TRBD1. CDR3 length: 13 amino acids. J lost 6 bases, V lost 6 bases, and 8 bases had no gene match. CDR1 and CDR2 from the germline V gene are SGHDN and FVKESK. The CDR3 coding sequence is TGTGCCAGCAGGCCAGGGGGTTTATTCGAGCAGTACTTC. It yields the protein CASRPGGLFEQYF.

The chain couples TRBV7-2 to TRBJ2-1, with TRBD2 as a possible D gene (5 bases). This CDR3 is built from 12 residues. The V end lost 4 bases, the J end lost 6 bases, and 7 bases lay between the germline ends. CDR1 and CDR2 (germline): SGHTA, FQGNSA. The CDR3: CASSYGGNEQFF. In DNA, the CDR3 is TGTGCCAGCAGCTACGGAGGCAATGAGCAGTTCTTC.

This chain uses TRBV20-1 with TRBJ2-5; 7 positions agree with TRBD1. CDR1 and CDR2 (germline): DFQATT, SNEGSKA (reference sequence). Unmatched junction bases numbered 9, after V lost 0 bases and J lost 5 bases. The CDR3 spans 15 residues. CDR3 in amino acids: CSARDSQGNLETQYF. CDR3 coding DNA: TGCAGTGCTAGAGATTCACAGGGGAATTTGGAGACCCAGTACTTC.

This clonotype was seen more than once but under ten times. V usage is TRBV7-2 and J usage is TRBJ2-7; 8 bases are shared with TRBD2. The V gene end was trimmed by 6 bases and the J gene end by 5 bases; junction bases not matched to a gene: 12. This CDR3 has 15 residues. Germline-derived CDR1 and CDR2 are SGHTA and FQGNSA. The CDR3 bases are TGTGCCAGCAGTCCGACTAGCGAGGGGGTCCACGAGCAGTACTTC. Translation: CASSPTSEGVHEQYF.

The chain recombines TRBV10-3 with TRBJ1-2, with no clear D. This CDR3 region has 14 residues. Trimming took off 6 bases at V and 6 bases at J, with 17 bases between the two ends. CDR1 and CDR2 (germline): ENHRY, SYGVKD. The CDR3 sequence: CAISAGPRLDGYTF. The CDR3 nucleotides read TGTGCCATCAGCGCTGGACCTCGGCTTGATGGCTACACCTTC.

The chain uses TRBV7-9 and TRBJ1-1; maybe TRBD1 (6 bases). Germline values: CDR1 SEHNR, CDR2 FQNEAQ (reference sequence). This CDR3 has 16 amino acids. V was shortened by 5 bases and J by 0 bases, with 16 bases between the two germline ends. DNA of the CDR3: TGTGCCAGCAGCGATATGACAGGCGGAATGAACACTGAAGCTTTCTTT. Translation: CASSDMTGGMNTEAFF.

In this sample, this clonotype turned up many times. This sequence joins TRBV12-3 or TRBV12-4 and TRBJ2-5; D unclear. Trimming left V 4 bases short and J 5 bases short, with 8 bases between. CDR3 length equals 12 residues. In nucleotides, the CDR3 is TGTGCCAGCAGTTGGTACGGGGAGACCCAGTACTTC. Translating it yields CASSWYGETQYF.